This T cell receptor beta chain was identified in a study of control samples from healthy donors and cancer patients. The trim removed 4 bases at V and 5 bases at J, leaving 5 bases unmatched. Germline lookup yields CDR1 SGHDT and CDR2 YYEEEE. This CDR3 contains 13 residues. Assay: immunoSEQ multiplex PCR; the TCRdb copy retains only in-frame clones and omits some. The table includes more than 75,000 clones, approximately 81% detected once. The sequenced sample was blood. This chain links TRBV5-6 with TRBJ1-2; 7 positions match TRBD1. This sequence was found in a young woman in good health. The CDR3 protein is CASSQDRLYGYTF. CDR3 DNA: TGTGCCAGCAGCCAGGACAGGCTTTATGGCTACACCTTC.